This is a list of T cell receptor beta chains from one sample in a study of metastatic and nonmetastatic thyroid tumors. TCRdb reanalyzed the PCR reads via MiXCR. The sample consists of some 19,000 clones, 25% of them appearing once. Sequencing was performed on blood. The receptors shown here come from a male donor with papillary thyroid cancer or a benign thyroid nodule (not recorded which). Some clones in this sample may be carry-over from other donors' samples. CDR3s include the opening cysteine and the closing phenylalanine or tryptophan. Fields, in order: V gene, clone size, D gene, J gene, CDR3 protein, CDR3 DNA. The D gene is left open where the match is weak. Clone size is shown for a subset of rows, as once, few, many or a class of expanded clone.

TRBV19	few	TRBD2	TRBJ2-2	CASSTGLANTGELFF	TGTGCCAGTAGTACGGGACTAGCGAACACCGGGGAGCTGTTTTTT
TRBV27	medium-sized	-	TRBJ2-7	CASSLVQGTYEQYF	TGTGCCAGCAGTTTAGTACAGGGTACCTACGAGCAGTACTTC
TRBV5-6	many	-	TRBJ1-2	CASSLVFQANYGYTF	TGTGCCAGCAGCTTGGTCTTCCAGGCTAACTATGGCTACACCTTC
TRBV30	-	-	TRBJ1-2	CAWSAGTDYGYTF	TGTGCCTGGAGTGCCGGGACGGACTATGGCTACACCTTC
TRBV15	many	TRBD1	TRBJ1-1	CATNPWIPGQINTEAFF	TGTGCCACCAACCCTTGGATCCCGGGACAGATCAACACTGAAGCTTTCTTT
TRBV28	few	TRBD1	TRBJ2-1	CASSLFGQGANEQFF	TGTGCCAGCAGTTTATTTGGACAGGGGGCAAATGAGCAGTTCTTC
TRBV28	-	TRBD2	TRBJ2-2	CASSLIREDGELFF	TGTGCCAGCAGTTTAATCCGGGAGGACGGGGAGCTGTTTTTT
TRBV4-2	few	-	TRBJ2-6	CASSQDQGSGANVLTF	TGTGCCAGCAGCCAAGATCAGGGCTCTGGGGCCAACGTCCTGACTTTC
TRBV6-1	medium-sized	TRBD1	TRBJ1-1	CASSPSHRDRNTEAFF	TGTGCCAGCAGCCCATCACACCGGGACAGGAACACTGAAGCTTTCTTT
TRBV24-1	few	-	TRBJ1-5	CTTSDRSDQSQHF	TGTACCACCAGTGATCGATCAGATCAGTCCCAGCATTTT
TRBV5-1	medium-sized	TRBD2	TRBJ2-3	CASSSRVGAGGTDTQYF	TGCGCCAGCAGCTCCAGGGTCGGGGCGGGAGGTACAGATACGCAGTATTTT
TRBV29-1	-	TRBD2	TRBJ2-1	CSVTSGVYMEQFF	TGCAGCGTGACTAGCGGTGTTTACATGGAGCAGTTCTTC